Listed below are T cell receptor beta chains from one sample, sequenced in a study of cytomegalovirus exposure and HLA in healthy donors. This table comes from immunoSEQ multiplex PCR, and its TCRdb copy is limited to in-frame clones, with some not included. The data hold about 200,000 clones, with roughly 12% observed a single time. Sequenced material: PBMCs. Receptor source: a man aged 45-65 years in good health and CMV-seropositive. Both conserved end residues are part of each CDR3. D genes are given only for firm matches. Clone size is shown for a subset of rows, as once, few, many or a class of expanded clone.

clone size: -; D gene: -; CDR3 length: 14; V gene: TRBV28; J gene: TRBJ1-1; CDR3 DNA: TGTGCCAGCAGTTTCACAGACAGTTCCACTGAAGCTTTCTTT; CDR3 protein: CASSFTDSSTEAFF
clone size: -; D gene: -; CDR3 length: 13; V gene: TRBV7-9; J gene: TRBJ2-1; CDR3 DNA: TGTGCCGGCGCTGAAACTAGTTTCGGTGAGCAGTTCTTC; CDR3 protein: CAGAETSFGEQFF
clone size: -; D gene: TRBD1; CDR3 length: 18; V gene: TRBV7-9; J gene: TRBJ2-6; CDR3 DNA: TGTGCCAGCAGCTCCGGCGGGGGACAGGGTTACGGGGCCAACGTCCTGACTTTC; CDR3 protein: CASSSGGGQGYGANVLTF
clone size: -; D gene: TRBD1; CDR3 length: 17; V gene: TRBV19; J gene: TRBJ1-2; CDR3 DNA: TGTGCCAGTAGTATCTGGAGTCTTACGGGACAGGGAGGGGGCTACACCTTC; CDR3 protein: CASSIWSLTGQGGGYTF
clone size: few; D gene: -; CDR3 length: 13; V gene: TRBV29-1; J gene: TRBJ2-3; CDR3 DNA: TGCAGCGTTTTTACAGGGAGCACAGATACGCAGTATTTT; CDR3 protein: CSVFTGSTDTQYF
clone size: few; D gene: -; CDR3 length: 15; V gene: TRBV19; J gene: TRBJ2-1; CDR3 DNA: TGTGCCAGTAGTATAGATGGTTTGGCGGGGAATGAGCAGTTCTTC; CDR3 protein: CASSIDGLAGNEQFF
clone size: few; D gene: -; CDR3 length: 14; V gene: TRBV2; J gene: TRBJ1-2; CDR3 DNA: TGTGCCAGCAGGGGCCAGCTGACTAACTATGGCTACACCTTC; CDR3 protein: CASRGQLTNYGYTF
clone size: few; D gene: TRBD1; CDR3 length: 15; V gene: TRBV11-2; J gene: TRBJ1-1; CDR3 DNA: TGTGCCAGCAGCTTCGGGACAGCCATGAACACTGAAGCTTTCTTT; CDR3 protein: CASSFGTAMNTEAFF
clone size: few; D gene: TRBD2; CDR3 length: 14; V gene: TRBV9; J gene: TRBJ2-5; CDR3 DNA: TGTGCCAGCAGCGCGCGGGGGGACCAAGAGACCCAGTACTTC; CDR3 protein: CASSARGDQETQYF
clone size: few; D gene: -; CDR3 length: 11; V gene: TRBV28; J gene: TRBJ1-5; CDR3 DNA: TGTGCCAGCAGCCTGGGGCTACCCCAGCATTTT; CDR3 protein: CASSLGLPQHF
clone size: few; D gene: -; CDR3 length: 13; V gene: TRBV6-1; J gene: TRBJ1-2; CDR3 DNA: TGTGCCAGCAGTGACAGGGGAACCTATGGCTACACCTTC; CDR3 protein: CASSDRGTYGYTF
clone size: few; D gene: TRBD1; CDR3 length: 15; V gene: TRBV5-1; J gene: TRBJ2-3; CDR3 DNA: TGCGCCAGCATGACAGGGGAGTCGGGCACAGATACGCAGTATTTT; CDR3 protein: CASMTGESGTDTQYF
clone size: -; D gene: -; CDR3 length: 16; V gene: TRBV9; J gene: TRBJ2-3; CDR3 DNA: TGTGCCAGCAGCGTATTCGCGGGGGCTGGCACAGATACGCAGTATTTT; CDR3 protein: CASSVFAGAGTDTQYF
clone size: few; D gene: -; CDR3 length: 14; V gene: TRBV9; J gene: TRBJ1-6; CDR3 DNA: TGTGCCAGCAGCGTAGTAGGGGGAGATTCACCCCTCCACTTT; CDR3 protein: CASSVVGGDSPLHF
clone size: few; D gene: -; CDR3 length: 15; V gene: TRBV7-2; J gene: TRBJ1-6; CDR3 DNA: TGTGCCAGCAGCTTAGAGTGGCGGTTCAATTCACCCCTCCACTTT; CDR3 protein: CASSLEWRFNSPLHF
clone size: -; D gene: -; CDR3 length: 13; V gene: TRBV7-2; J gene: TRBJ2-3; CDR3 DNA: TGTGCCAGCAGCTTCATACACGCAGATACGCAGTATTTT; CDR3 protein: CASSFIHADTQYF
clone size: few; D gene: -; CDR3 length: 15; V gene: TRBV5-1; J gene: TRBJ2-2; CDR3 DNA: TGCGCCAGCAGCTTGTCTGACGGAGGGGCCGGGGAGCTGTTTTTT; CDR3 protein: CASSLSDGGAGELFF
clone size: -; D gene: TRBD1; CDR3 length: 17; V gene: TRBV27; J gene: TRBJ1-6; CDR3 DNA: TGTGCCAGCCCCAACAGGGGGCTCAATTCCTATAATTCACCCCTCCACTTT; CDR3 protein: CASPNRGLNSYNSPLHF
clone size: few; D gene: -; CDR3 length: 15; V gene: TRBV6-6; J gene: TRBJ2-1; CDR3 DNA: TGTGCCAGCGGGTGGGGGGACCGGCGGTCAGGTGAGCAGTTCTTC; CDR3 protein: CASGWGDRRSGEQFF
clone size: -; D gene: TRBD2; CDR3 length: 15; V gene: TRBV29-1; J gene: TRBJ2-3; CDR3 DNA: TGCAGCGTCGGACTAGCGGGGGGTCCGACAGATACGCAGTATTTT; CDR3 protein: CSVGLAGGPTDTQYF
clone size: -; D gene: TRBD2; CDR3 length: 18; V gene: TRBV5-1; J gene: TRBJ2-3; CDR3 DNA: TGCGCCAGCAGCCCAGGACTAGCGGGGGCCCCATCCGGATATACGCAGTATTTT; CDR3 protein: CASSPGLAGAPSGYTQYF
clone size: -; D gene: TRBD1; CDR3 length: 15; V gene: TRBV6-5; J gene: TRBJ2-1; CDR3 DNA: TGTGCCAGCAGCTATCTTGGGACAGGGAGGGATGAGCAGTTCTTC; CDR3 protein: CASSYLGTGRDEQFF
clone size: -; D gene: -; CDR3 length: 12; V gene: TRBV7-9; J gene: TRBJ1-2; CDR3 DNA: TGTGCCAGCAGCTTAAGCGGGGAGGGCTACACCTTC; CDR3 protein: CASSLSGEGYTF
clone size: -; D gene: TRBD2; CDR3 length: 14; V gene: TRBV30; J gene: TRBJ2-5; CDR3 DNA: TGTGCCTCCACGACAGCGGGGGGTGGAGAGACCCAGTACTTC; CDR3 protein: CASTTAGGGETQYF
clone size: -; D gene: -; CDR3 length: 16; V gene: TRBV5-1; J gene: TRBJ2-3; CDR3 DNA: TGCGCCAGCAGCTTGGAGGGCGGGGCCGGCACAGATACGCAGTATTTT; CDR3 protein: CASSLEGGAGTDTQYF
clone size: -; D gene: -; CDR3 length: 14; V gene: TRBV6-5; J gene: TRBJ1-1; CDR3 DNA: TGTGCCAGCTATAAGATTGACAGAGAAACTGAAGCTTTCTTT; CDR3 protein: CASYKIDRETEAFF
clone size: few; D gene: -; CDR3 length: 14; V gene: TRBV2; J gene: TRBJ1-5; CDR3 DNA: TGTGCCAGCAGCTTGGGCGCGGGGAATCAGCCCCAGCATTTT; CDR3 protein: CASSLGAGNQPQHF
clone size: few; D gene: -; CDR3 length: 14; V gene: TRBV7-9; J gene: TRBJ1-1; CDR3 DNA: TGTGCCAGCAGCGCCCGAAGGTCGGGCACTGAAGCTTTCTTT; CDR3 protein: CASSARRSGTEAFF
clone size: few; D gene: -; CDR3 length: 14; V gene: TRBV2; J gene: TRBJ1-1; CDR3 DNA: TGTGCCAGCTCGACAGGTCCAGCAAACACTGAAGCTTTCTTT; CDR3 protein: CASSTGPANTEAFF
clone size: -; D gene: TRBD2; CDR3 length: 16; V gene: TRBV7-2; J gene: TRBJ2-3; CDR3 DNA: TGTGCCAGCAGCTTCTCCGGGACTAGACGGAGTACGGCGCAGTATTTT; CDR3 protein: CASSFSGTRRSTAQYF
clone size: -; D gene: -; CDR3 length: 16; V gene: TRBV15; J gene: TRBJ1-4; CDR3 DNA: TGTGCCACCAGCAGTCGGGAGGCGGCAACTAATGAAAAACTGTTTTTT; CDR3 protein: CATSSREAATNEKLFF
clone size: few; D gene: TRBD1; CDR3 length: 20; V gene: TRBV19; J gene: TRBJ1-5; CDR3 DNA: TGTGCCACCTCCCCCCTAGGACAGGGGGCTACCCTGGGGAAGAATCAGCCCCAGCATTTT; CDR3 protein: CATSPLGQGATLGKNQPQHF
clone size: -; D gene: -; CDR3 length: 13; V gene: TRBV30; J gene: TRBJ1-1; CDR3 DNA: TGTGCCTGGAGGGGGCCAGAGGTTTCTGAAGCTTTCTTT; CDR3 protein: CAWRGPEVSEAFF
clone size: -; D gene: -; CDR3 length: 14; V gene: TRBV7-9; J gene: TRBJ2-7; CDR3 DNA: TGTGCCAGCAGCCCGACTGCCAGCTCCTACGAGCAGTACTTC; CDR3 protein: CASSPTASSYEQYF
clone size: few; D gene: -; CDR3 length: 15; V gene: TRBV7-8; J gene: TRBJ1-2; CDR3 DNA: TGTGCCAGCACCCCTGGGGCAGGTTCTAACTATGGCTACACCTTC; CDR3 protein: CASTPGAGSNYGYTF
clone size: few; D gene: -; CDR3 length: 12; V gene: TRBV19; J gene: TRBJ1-2; CDR3 DNA: TGTGCCACCCGGACTGGGAACTATGGCTACACCTTC; CDR3 protein: CATRTGNYGYTF
clone size: few; D gene: -; CDR3 length: 18; V gene: TRBV9; J gene: TRBJ2-2; CDR3 DNA: TGTGCCAGCAGCGTAACAACAGGGTCGACAACCTCCACCGGGGAGCTGTTTTTT; CDR3 protein: CASSVTTGSTTSTGELFF
clone size: few; D gene: -; CDR3 length: 16; V gene: TRBV19; J gene: TRBJ1-5; CDR3 DNA: TGTGCCAGTAGTACCCTAGGGACTGTTACGGAACGACCCCAGCATTTT; CDR3 protein: CASSTLGTVTERPQHF
clone size: few; D gene: TRBD2; CDR3 length: 15; V gene: TRBV4-3; J gene: TRBJ2-1; CDR3 DNA: TGCGCCAGCAGCCGGGCGGGGGGACTGGGGAATGAGCAGTTCTTC; CDR3 protein: CASSRAGGLGNEQFF
clone size: few; D gene: -; CDR3 length: 14; V gene: TRBV5-1; J gene: TRBJ1-6; CDR3 DNA: TGCGCCAGCAGCTTCGGTGGGGAGAATTCACCCCTCCACTTT; CDR3 protein: CASSFGGENSPLHF
clone size: -; D gene: TRBD1; CDR3 length: 14; V gene: TRBV6-5; J gene: TRBJ1-2; CDR3 DNA: TGTGCCAGCAGTCCCTCGGGACAGGTCTATGGCTACACCTTC; CDR3 protein: CASSPSGQVYGYTF
clone size: -; D gene: -; CDR3 length: 15; V gene: TRBV5-5; J gene: TRBJ1-2; CDR3 DNA: TGTGCCAGCAGCTTCGGTACTCCGCATAACTATGGCTACACCTTC; CDR3 protein: CASSFGTPHNYGYTF
clone size: -; D gene: TRBD1; CDR3 length: 15; V gene: TRBV7-8; J gene: TRBJ1-5; CDR3 DNA: TGTGCCAGCAGCTTAGAGGGGGCAAGGAATCAGCCCCAGCATTTT; CDR3 protein: CASSLEGARNQPQHF
clone size: few; D gene: -; CDR3 length: 11; V gene: TRBV7-2; J gene: TRBJ1-1; CDR3 DNA: TGTGCCAGCAGCCCGGACACTGAAGCTTTCTTT; CDR3 protein: CASSPDTEAFF
clone size: few; D gene: TRBD2; CDR3 length: 14; V gene: TRBV4-2; J gene: TRBJ2-3; CDR3 DNA: TGTGCCAGCAGCCCAGAGCGGGAATTGGATACGCAGTATTTT; CDR3 protein: CASSPERELDTQYF
clone size: -; D gene: -; CDR3 length: 15; V gene: TRBV29-1; J gene: TRBJ2-7; CDR3 DNA: TGCAGCGTTGAGGGCCCCTCCGGGAGCTCCTACGAGCAGTACTTC; CDR3 protein: CSVEGPSGSSYEQYF